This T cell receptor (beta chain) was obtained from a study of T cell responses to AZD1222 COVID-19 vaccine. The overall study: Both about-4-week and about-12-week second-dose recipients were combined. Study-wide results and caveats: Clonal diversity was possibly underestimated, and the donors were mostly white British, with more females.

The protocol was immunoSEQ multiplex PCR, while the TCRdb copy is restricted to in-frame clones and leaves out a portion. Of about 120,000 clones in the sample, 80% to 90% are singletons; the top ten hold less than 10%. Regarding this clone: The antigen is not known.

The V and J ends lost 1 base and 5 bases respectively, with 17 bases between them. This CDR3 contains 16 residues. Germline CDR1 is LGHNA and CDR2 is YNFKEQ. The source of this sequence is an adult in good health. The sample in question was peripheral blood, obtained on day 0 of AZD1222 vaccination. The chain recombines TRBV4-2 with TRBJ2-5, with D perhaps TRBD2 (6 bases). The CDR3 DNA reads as TGTGCCAGCAGCCAAGCCAGCGGGCGAGGCGGGGAGACCCAGTACTTC. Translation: CASSQASGRGGETQYF.